This T cell receptor beta chain was found in a study of chemoradiotherapy in HPV16-positive cancers. As concerns this clone: As yet, its antigen is unknown.

Using immunoSEQ multiplex PCR, the repertoire was profiled, and TCRdb retains in-frame clones only, with some absent. The sample has 4,000 or so clones, around 73% seen once. Study-wide points: During treatment, candidate HPV-specific clones and E7-related motifs expanded in tumor.

With V trimmed by 3 bases and J by 1 base, 8 bases remained unmatched. CDR3 length equals 18 residues. Germline CDR1 and CDR2: SGDLS and YYNGEE. This clonotype was obtained from a human donor with HPV-associated anogenital cancer. The chain has TRBV9 and TRBJ2-3; 13 bases fit TRBD2. The source was tumor tissue, collected from a patient who underwent chemoradiotherapy. The CDR3 coding sequence is TGTGCCAGCAGCGCCCGACTAGCGGGAGGTGGGGGCACAGATACGCAGTATTTT. Amino acid sequence: CASSARLAGGGGTDTQYF. Supplemented by reference TRBV9 and TRBJ2-3, the full variable domain reads DSGVTQTPKHLITATGQRVTLRCSPRSGDLSVYWYQQSLDQGLQFLIQYYNGEERAKGNILERFSAQQFPDLHSELNLSSLELGDSALYFCASSARLAGGGGTDTQYFGPGTRLTVL.